This T cell receptor (beta chain) was sequenced during a study of somatic mutations in cytotoxic T cells in rheumatoid arthritis. Isolation of CD4+ and CD8+ cells used positive magnetic bead selection, with purity checked by flow cytometry. The method was immunoSEQ multiplex PCR; TCRdb's version includes in-frame clones alone and lacks a portion of them. The table includes approximately 19,000 clones, about 81% detected once. V was cut by 5 bases and J by 5 bases, with 18 bases left in between. The CDR3 runs 15 residues. CDR1 is SEHNR and CDR2 is FQNEAQ in the germline V gene (reference sequence). About this clone: The antigen remains unidentified.

Study-level results: Age was associated with higher CD8+ clonality in rheumatoid arthritis patients, not in healthy controls. A largest CD8+ clone above 20% of CD8+ cells occurred in about an eighth of the roughly 65 patients.

The gene calls are TRBV7-9 and TRBJ2-5; D gene ambiguous. The sequenced material came from CD8+ T cells sorted from blood. This receptor was identified in an adult with rheumatoid arthritis. CDR3 sequence reads: CASSHRLAQMETQYF. The CDR3 bases are TGTGCCAGCAGCCATCGCCTGGCCCAGATGGAGACCCAGTACTTC.